This T cell receptor (beta chain) was identified in a study of blood T cells in healthy people across ages. General study results and limits: Diversity was estimated from one million T cells, and these estimates were considered underestimates.

Primed by a sample-barcoded 5' primer and a J-beta primer mix, a second PCR proceeded for about 6 to 12 cycles. Every cDNA was tagged by a template-switch adaptor with 12 random nucleotides. TCRdb itself ran the 5' RACE reads through MiXCR, one entry per CDR3 protein. The data contain a few hundred thousand distinct CDR3 sequences, roughly half of them singletons. Healthy Caucasian individuals from Russia aged about 6 to 100 served as donors. With respect to this clonotype: Its antigen remains unknown.

With 1 base removed from V and 7 bases from J, the gap between germline ends came to 8 bases. Germline-derived CDR1 and CDR2 are SEHNR and FQNEAQ (reference sequence). CDR3 size: 14 residues. The chain is built from TRBV7-9 and TRBJ1-6; D is possibly TRBD1 (6 bases). The sequence was obtained from a man aged 60 to 75 in good health. The sequenced material came from blood. The CDR3 coding sequence is TGTGCCAGCAGCTTAGTGGGGGCGAATTCACCCCTCCACTTT. Translating it yields CASSLVGANSPLHF.